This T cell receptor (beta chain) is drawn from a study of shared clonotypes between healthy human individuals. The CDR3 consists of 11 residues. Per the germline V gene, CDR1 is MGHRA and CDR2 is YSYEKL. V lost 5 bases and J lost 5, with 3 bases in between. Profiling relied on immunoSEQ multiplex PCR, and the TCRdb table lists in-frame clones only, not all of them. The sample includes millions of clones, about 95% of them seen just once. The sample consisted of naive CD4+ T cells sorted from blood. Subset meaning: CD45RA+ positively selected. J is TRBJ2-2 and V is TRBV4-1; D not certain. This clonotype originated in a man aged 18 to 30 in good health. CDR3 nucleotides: TGCGCCAGCAGCAATACCGGGGAGCTGTTTTTT. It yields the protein CASSNTGELFF.